Listed below are T cell receptor beta chains from one sample, sequenced in a study of early T cells in non-severe SARS-CoV-2 infection. Using its own MiXCR run on the 5' RACE reads, TCRdb lists one record per CDR3 protein. The sample shows approximately 29,000 distinct CDR3 sequences, around 6% of them seen only once. The specimen comprised whole blood, sampled at baseline. The receptors were sampled from an adult who was a healthcare worker with PCR-confirmed SARS-CoV-2 infection or an uninfected control (not recorded which). The CDR3 runs from the conserved cysteine through the conserved F or W. A D gene is named only where the DNA matches it firmly. Rows give clone size only sometimes, using once, few, many, or a class for an expanded clone.

V gene	D gene	J gene	clone size	CDR3 DNA	CDR3 protein
TRBV7-3	TRBD1	TRBJ1-1	many	TGTGCCAGCAGCTTAGGACAGGGGAGGCATAACACTGAAGCTTTCTTT	CASSLGQGRHNTEAFF
TRBV5-1	TRBD2	TRBJ2-5	many	TGCGCCAGCAGCTTTCCGCTAGCGGGAGATGAGACCCAGTACTTC	CASSFPLAGDETQYF
TRBV10-2	-	TRBJ2-1	few	TGCGCCAGCAGTGAGTTCAGCGACTACAATGAGCAGTTCTTC	CASSEFSDYNEQFF
TRBV29-1	TRBD1	TRBJ2-7	many	TGCAGCGTCGGGGACAGGGGAGGCGAGCAGTACTTC	CSVGDRGGEQYF
TRBV7-2	-	TRBJ2-1	many	TGTGCCAGCAGCCCCGGGCTAGCCAACTATGAGCAGTTCTTC	CASSPGLANYEQFF
TRBV6-1	-	TRBJ2-2	many	TGTGCCAGCAACTCCGGGACTCCGAACACCGGGGAGCTGTTTTTT	CASNSGTPNTGELFF
TRBV2	-	TRBJ1-5	-	TGTGCCAGCAGTATAGGACAAGACAATCAGCCCCAGCATTTT	CASSIGQDNQPQHF
TRBV25-1	-	TRBJ2-3	many	TGTGCCAGCAGTGATCAACTCAGCACAGATACGCAGTATTTT	CASSDQLSTDTQYF
TRBV7-3	-	TRBJ1-3	many	TGTGCCAGCAGCCCCCATAATGGAAACACCATATATTTT	CASSPHNGNTIYF
TRBV5-8	-	TRBJ2-1	many	TGTGCCAGCAGCCAACGACCCTACAATGAGCAGTTCTTC	CASSQRPYNEQFF
TRBV27	-	TRBJ2-3	many	TGTGCCAGCAAGACAACAGGCACAGATACGCAGTATTTT	CASKTTGTDTQYF
TRBV30	-	TRBJ1-2	few	TGTGCCTGGAGTGTCGGACGGAACTATGGCTACACCTTC	CAWSVGRNYGYTF
TRBV6-5	-	TRBJ2-5	many	TGTGCCAGCAGTTACTCAGGTTCTAGATGGGGAGAGACCCAGTACTTC	CASSYSGSRWGETQYF
TRBV18	-	TRBJ2-5	-	TGTGCCAGCTCACCCGCCTTGGAGACCCAGTACTTC	CASSPALETQYF
TRBV6-2/TRBV6-3	-	TRBJ1-1	many	TGTGCCAGCAGTTACTCAGGAGGGAGAGGCACTGAAGCTTTCTTT	CASSYSGGRGTEAFF
TRBV7-9	-	TRBJ1-3	many	TGTGCCAGCAGCTTGTCTGACGGCTCTGGAAACACCATATATTTT	CASSLSDGSGNTIYF
TRBV5-1	TRBD2	TRBJ2-1	many	TGCGCCAGCAGCTACGGTATGCGGGGGGAATACAATGAGCAGTTCTTC	CASSYGMRGEYNEQFF
TRBV6-2/TRBV6-3	TRBD2	TRBJ2-3	many	TGTGCCAGCCTCCTAGCGGGCACAGATACGCAGTATTTT	CASLLAGTDTQYF
TRBV7-9	-	TRBJ1-4	many	TGTGCCAGCAGCTGGGGGCGGAGTTCCGCCGCTAATGAAAAACTGTTTTTT	CASSWGRSSAANEKLFF
TRBV28	TRBD1	TRBJ2-4	few	TGTGCCAGCAACCGACAGGGGGCAAGGGACATTCAGTACTTC	CASNRQGARDIQYF
TRBV19	-	TRBJ2-7	few	TGTGCCAGTAGCTCGGGGAGCTACGAGCAGTACTTC	CASSSGSYEQYF
TRBV27	-	TRBJ2-3	many	TGTGCCAGCAGTCCAGGGAGCCTAACAGATACGCAGTATTTT	CASSPGSLTDTQYF
TRBV10-3	TRBD2	TRBJ2-1	many	TGTGCCATCAGTCAGGGACTAAGCTCCTACAATGAGCAGTTCTTC	CAISQGLSSYNEQFF
TRBV11-2	-	TRBJ1-1	-	TGTGCCAGCAGCCCGGAGCCAGGGGCGAACACTGAAGCTTTCTTT	CASSPEPGANTEAFF
TRBV5-1	-	TRBJ2-3	many	TGCGCCAGCAGCTTGGAGGTTCCCACAGATACGCAGTATTTT	CASSLEVPTDTQYF
TRBV7-2	-	TRBJ1-4	many	TGTGCCAGCACCCCTCCCCACGCAGGGGCTAGTGAAAAACTGTTTTTT	CASTPPHAGASEKLFF
TRBV19	-	TRBJ1-2	many	TGTGCCAGTAGTATGGGATACGGCTATGGCTACACCTTC	CASSMGYGYGYTF
TRBV28	-	TRBJ2-7	few	TGTGCCAGCAGCACCGTCCCGTACTCCTACGAGCAGTACTTC	CASSTVPYSYEQYF
TRBV18	-	TRBJ2-1	many	TGTGCCAGCTCACTTTCGGGGTCCTACAATGAGCAGTTCTTC	CASSLSGSYNEQFF
TRBV6-2/TRBV6-3	-	TRBJ2-1	many	TGTGCCAGCAGTTACTCTGTCGGGGTTATGAATGAGCAGTTCTTC	CASSYSVGVMNEQFF
TRBV9	-	TRBJ1-1	many	TGTGCCAGCAGCGTTATGGCGGACACTGAAGCTTTCTTT	CASSVMADTEAFF
TRBV12-3/TRBV12-4	-	TRBJ2-6	many	TGTGCCAGCACTCAAAACAGGGTCGAACGCGTCCTGACTTTC	CASTQNRVERVLTF
TRBV18	-	TRBJ2-3	many	TGTGCCAGCTCGCCCCCTGGACCGAGCACAGATACGCAGTATTTT	CASSPPGPSTDTQYF
TRBV7-2	-	TRBJ2-5	many	TGTGCCAGCAGCACAGGGCCTCAAGAGACCCAGTACTTC	CASSTGPQETQYF
TRBV12-3/TRBV12-4	-	TRBJ1-1	-	TGTGCCAGCAGTCCCCTTTCCGAGAACACTGAAGCTTTCTTT	CASSPLSENTEAFF
TRBV6-5	TRBD1	TRBJ1-1	many	TGTGCCAGCAAATCAGGGGGGAACACTGAAGCTTTCTTT	CASKSGGNTEAFF
TRBV6-6	TRBD1	TRBJ1-1	many	TGTGCCAGCAGTTACTCGACAGGGGGCAGGAACACTGAAGCTTTCTTT	CASSYSTGGRNTEAFF
TRBV9	TRBD1	TRBJ1-6	many	TGTGCCAGCAGCGTAGACAGGGGGAAGCCACCCCTCCACTTT	CASSVDRGKPPLHF
TRBV12-3/TRBV12-4	-	TRBJ1-5	many	TGTGCCAGCAGTTTAGCCGGGTCGGACGTGTCCCAGCATTTT	CASSLAGSDVSQHF
TRBV20-1	TRBD2	TRBJ2-7	many	TGCAGTGCCCTAGCGGGGGGGATCTACGAGCAGTACTTC	CSALAGGIYEQYF
TRBV6-6	-	TRBJ2-2	many	TGTGCCAGCCGGCAGGTTGTAACCGGGGAGCTGTTTTTT	CASRQVVTGELFF
TRBV11-3	-	TRBJ2-1	many	TGTGCCAGCAGCCTCCAGGGGGGAACTGAGCAGTTCTTC	CASSLQGGTEQFF